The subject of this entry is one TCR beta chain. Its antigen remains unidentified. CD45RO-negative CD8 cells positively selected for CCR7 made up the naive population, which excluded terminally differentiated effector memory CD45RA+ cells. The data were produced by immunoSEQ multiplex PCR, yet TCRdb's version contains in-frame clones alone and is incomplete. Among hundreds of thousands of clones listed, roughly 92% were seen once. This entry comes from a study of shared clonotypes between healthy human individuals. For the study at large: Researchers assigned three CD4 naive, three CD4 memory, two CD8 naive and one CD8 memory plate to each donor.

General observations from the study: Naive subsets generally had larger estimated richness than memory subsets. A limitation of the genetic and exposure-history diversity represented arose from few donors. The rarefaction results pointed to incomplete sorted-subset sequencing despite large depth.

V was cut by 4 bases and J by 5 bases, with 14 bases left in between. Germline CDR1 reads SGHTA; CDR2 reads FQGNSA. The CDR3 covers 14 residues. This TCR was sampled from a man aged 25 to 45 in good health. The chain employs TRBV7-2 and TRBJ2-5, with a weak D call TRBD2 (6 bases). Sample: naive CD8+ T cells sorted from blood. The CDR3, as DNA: TGTGCCAGCAGCTCGCGGGGACTTAGGGAGACCCAGTACTTC. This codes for CASSSRGLRETQYF.